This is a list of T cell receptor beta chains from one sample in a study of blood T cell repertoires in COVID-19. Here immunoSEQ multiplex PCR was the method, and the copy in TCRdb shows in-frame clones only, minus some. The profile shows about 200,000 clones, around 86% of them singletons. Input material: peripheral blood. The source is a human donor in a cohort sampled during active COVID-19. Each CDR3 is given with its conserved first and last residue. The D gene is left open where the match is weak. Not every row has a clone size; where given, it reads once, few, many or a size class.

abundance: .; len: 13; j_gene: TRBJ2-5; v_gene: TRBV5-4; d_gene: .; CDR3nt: TGTGCCAGCAGCTTGCCGACGAGGGAGACCCAGTACTTC; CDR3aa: CASSLPTRETQYF
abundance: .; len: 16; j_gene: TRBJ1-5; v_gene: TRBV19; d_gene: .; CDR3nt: TGTGCCAGTAGTATGGGGGGGACGGGGCGAAATCAGCCCCAGCATTTT; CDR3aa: CASSMGGTGRNQPQHF
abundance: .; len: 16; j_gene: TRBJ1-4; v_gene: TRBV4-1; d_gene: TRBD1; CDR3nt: TGCGCCAGCAGCCAAGGTCCGGCAGGGGGTGGCGAAAAACTGTTTTTT; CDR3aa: CASSQGPAGGGEKLFF
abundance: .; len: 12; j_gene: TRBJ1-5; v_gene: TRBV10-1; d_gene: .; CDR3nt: TGCGCCATGCAGTATAGCAATCAGCCCCAGCATTTT; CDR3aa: CAMQYSNQPQHF
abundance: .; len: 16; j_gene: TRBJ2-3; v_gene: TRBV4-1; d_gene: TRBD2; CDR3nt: TGCGCCAGCAGCCAAGAGGAGCGGGAGGGACGGGATACGCAGTATTTT; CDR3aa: CASSQEEREGRDTQYF
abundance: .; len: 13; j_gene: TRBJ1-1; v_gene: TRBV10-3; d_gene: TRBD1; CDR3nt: TGTGCCACCAACAGGGGATTGAACACTGAAGCTTTCTTT; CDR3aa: CATNRGLNTEAFF
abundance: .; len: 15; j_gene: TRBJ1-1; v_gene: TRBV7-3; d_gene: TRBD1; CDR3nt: TGTGCCAGCAGCCCCGATCCTACAGGGGACACTGAAGCTTTCTTT; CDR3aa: CASSPDPTGDTEAFF
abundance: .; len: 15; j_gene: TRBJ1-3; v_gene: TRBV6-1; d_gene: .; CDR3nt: TGTGCCAGCAGTGAAGTGGCAGGGGCAGGAAACACCATATATTTT; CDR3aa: CASSEVAGAGNTIYF
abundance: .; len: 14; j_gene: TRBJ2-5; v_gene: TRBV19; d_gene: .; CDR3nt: TGTGCCAGTAGTAGGCTAGCATGGCGGGAGACCCAGTACTTC; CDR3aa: CASSRLAWRETQYF
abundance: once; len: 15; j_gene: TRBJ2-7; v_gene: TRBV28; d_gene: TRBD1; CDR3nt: TGTGCCAGCAGTGACCCGACAGGGGCGAACTACGAGCAGTACTTC; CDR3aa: CASSDPTGANYEQYF
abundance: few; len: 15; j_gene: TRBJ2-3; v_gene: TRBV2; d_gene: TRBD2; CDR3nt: TGTGCCAGCAGTGGCAGCGGGAGGGGGTTAGATACGCAGTATTTT; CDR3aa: CASSGSGRGLDTQYF
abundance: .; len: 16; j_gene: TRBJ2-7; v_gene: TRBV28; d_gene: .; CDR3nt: TGTGCCAGCAGCCCCCCCCGTGGTAGCGCTGCCTACGAGCAGTACTTC; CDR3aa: CASSPPRGSAAYEQYF
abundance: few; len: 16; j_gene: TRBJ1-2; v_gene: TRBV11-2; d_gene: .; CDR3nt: TGTGCCAGCAGCTTAGATGCGGGGACGGGGCCTTATGGCTACACCTTC; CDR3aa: CASSLDAGTGPYGYTF
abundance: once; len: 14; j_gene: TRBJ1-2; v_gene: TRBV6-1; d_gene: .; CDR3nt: TGTGCCAGCAGTGAGACGCAGGGCTTCTATGGCTACACCTTC; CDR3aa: CASSETQGFYGYTF
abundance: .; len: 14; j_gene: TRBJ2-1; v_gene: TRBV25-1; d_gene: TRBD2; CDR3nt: TGTGCCAGCATCCGCGGGAGCGCCTACAATGAGCAGTTCTTC; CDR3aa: CASIRGSAYNEQFF
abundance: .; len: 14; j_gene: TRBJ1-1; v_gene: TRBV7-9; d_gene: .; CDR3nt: TGTGCCAGCAGCCCCACAGGCGCGAACACTGAAGCTTTCTTT; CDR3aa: CASSPTGANTEAFF
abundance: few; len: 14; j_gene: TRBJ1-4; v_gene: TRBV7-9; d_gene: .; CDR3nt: TGTGCCAGCAGCCGCGGGGATTTAAATGAAAAACTGTTTTTT; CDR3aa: CASSRGDLNEKLFF
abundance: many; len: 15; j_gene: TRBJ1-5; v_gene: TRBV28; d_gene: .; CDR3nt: TGTGCCAGCAGTTGGACACAGGGTTACAATCAGCCCCAGCATTTT; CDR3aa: CASSWTQGYNQPQHF
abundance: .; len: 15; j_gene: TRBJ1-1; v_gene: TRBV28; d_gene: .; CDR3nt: TGTGCCAGCAGTTTCCCTACAGGGCAGAACACTGAAGCTTTCTTT; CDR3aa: CASSFPTGQNTEAFF
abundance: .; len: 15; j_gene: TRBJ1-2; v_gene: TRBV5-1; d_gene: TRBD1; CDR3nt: TGCGCCAGCAGCCTGACAGGGGGCCTTAACTATGGCTACACCTTC; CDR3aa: CASSLTGGLNYGYTF
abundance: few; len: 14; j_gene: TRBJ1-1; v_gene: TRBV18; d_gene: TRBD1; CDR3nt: TGTGCCAGCTCGGGACAGGCGGGAAACACTGAAGCTTTCTTT; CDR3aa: CASSGQAGNTEAFF
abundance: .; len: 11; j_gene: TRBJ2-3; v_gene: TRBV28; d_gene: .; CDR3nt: TGTGCCAGCAGTTTTGGACACCGGATATACTTT; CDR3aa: CASSFGHRIYF
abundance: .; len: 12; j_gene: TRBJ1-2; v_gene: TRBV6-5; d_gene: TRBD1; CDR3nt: TGTGCCAGCAGGACAGGGCAGAATGGCTACACCTTC; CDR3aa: CASRTGQNGYTF
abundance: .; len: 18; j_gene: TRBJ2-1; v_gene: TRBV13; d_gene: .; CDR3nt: TGTGCCAGCAGCTTAGGGGACAGCGGCCCTAAGGCTCCTAATGAGCAGTTCTTC; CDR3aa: CASSLGDSGPKAPNEQFF
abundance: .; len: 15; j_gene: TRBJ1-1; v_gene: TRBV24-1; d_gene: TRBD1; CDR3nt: TGTGCCACCAGACCGGGACAGGGGATGGGCACTGAAGCTTTCTTT; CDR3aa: CATRPGQGMGTEAFF
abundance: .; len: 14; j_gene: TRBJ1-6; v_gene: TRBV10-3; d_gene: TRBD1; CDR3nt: TGTGCCATCAGTGCGCGACAGGGGAATTCACCCCTCCACTTT; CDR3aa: CAISARQGNSPLHF
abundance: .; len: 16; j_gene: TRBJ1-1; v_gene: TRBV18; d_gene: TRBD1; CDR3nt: TGTGCCAGCTCACCCTCGAGGCAGGGGGGTGAGACTGAAGCTTTCTTT; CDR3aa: CASSPSRQGGETEAFF
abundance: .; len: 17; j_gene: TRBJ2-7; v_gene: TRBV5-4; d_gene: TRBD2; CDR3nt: TGTGCCAGCAGCCCCTCTATAGGCGGGAGCGGGGGCTACGAGCAGTACTTC; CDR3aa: CASSPSIGGSGGYEQYF
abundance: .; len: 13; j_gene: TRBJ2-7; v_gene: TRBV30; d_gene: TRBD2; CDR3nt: TGTGCCTGGGCGGGACTAGCTTTCCACGAGCAGTACTTC; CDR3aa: CAWAGLAFHEQYF
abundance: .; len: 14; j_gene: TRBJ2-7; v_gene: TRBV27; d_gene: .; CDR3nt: TGTGCCAGCAGTTCCCGGCGGGCCTCCTACGAGCAGTACTTC; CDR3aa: CASSSRRASYEQYF
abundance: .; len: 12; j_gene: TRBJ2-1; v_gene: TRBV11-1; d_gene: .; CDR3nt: TGTGCCAGCAGCTTGAACAACAATGAGCAGTTCTTC; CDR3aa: CASSLNNNEQFF
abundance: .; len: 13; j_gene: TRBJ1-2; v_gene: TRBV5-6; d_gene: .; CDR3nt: TGTGCCAGCAGCGCAAGCTCTAACTATGGCTACACCTTC; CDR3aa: CASSASSNYGYTF
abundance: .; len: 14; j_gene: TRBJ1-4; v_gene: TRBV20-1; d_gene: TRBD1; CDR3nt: TGCAGTGCTAGTGCTCGGACAGGGTATGAAAAACTGTTTTTT; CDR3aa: CSASARTGYEKLFF
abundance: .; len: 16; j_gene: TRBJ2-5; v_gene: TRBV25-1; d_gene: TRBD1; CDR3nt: TGTGCCAGCAGTGCTGCCGGGACAGGGGCGGGAGAGACCCAGTACTTC; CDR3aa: CASSAAGTGAGETQYF
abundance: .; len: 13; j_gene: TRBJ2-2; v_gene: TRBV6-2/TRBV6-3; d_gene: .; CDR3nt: TGTGCCAGCAGTTACCGGGACACCGGGGAGCTGTTTTTT; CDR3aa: CASSYRDTGELFF
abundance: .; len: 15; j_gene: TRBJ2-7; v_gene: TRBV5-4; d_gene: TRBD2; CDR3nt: TGTGCCAGCAGCGGGGGACTAGCGGGTTCCTACGAGCAGTACTTC; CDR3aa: CASSGGLAGSYEQYF
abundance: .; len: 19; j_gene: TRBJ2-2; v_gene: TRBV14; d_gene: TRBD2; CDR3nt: TGTGCCAGCAGCCAAGAGTGGGGTCGTGTAGCGGGAGGAACCGGGGAGCTGTTTTTT; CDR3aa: CASSQEWGRVAGGTGELFF
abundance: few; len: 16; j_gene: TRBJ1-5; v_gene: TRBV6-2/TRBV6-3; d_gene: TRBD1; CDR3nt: TGTGCCAGCAGTGACAGGGGCTTAGTTCCAAATCAGCCCCAGCATTTT; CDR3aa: CASSDRGLVPNQPQHF
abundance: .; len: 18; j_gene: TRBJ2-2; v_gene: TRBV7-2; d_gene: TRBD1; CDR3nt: TGTGCCAGCAGCTTCCGAATGGACAGGGGGCGGCTAGCTCGGGAGCTGTTTTTT; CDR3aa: CASSFRMDRGRLARELFF
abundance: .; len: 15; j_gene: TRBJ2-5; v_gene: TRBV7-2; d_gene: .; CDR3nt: TGTGCCAGCAGCCATGCCCGGGAGAGATGGGAGACCCAGTACTTC; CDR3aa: CASSHARERWETQYF
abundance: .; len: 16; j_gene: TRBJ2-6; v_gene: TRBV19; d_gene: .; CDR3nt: TGTGCCAGTAGTATTTCTAGGGGCACCGGGGCCAACGTCCTGACTTTC; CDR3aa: CASSISRGTGANVLTF
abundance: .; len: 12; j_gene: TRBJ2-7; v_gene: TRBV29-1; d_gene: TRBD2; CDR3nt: TGCAGCGTTGGGGAGGGGCTGAGGGAGCAGTACTTC; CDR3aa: CSVGEGLREQYF